This T cell receptor (beta chain) was profiled in a study of beta chain features in type 1 diabetes. The study, taken as a whole, reports: PCR might pick shorter templates more often, in the same way for patients and controls. Among all four CD4+ subsets, Type 1 diabetes patients had TCRB CDR3s that were moderately but significantly shorter. In type 1 diabetes patients, VDJ junctions had fewer insertions; deletions at these junctions were more frequent.

Populations isolated by sorting all had purity greater than 95%. The CDR3 has 16 residues. With 0 bases clipped from V and 0 bases from J, the junction kept 2 bases outside the gene matches. Germline CDR1 is MNHEY and CDR2 is SVGAGI. What was sequenced were expressed TCRB transcripts, since all of the isolated RNA had been reverse transcribed. The table came from immunoSEQ multiplex PCR; TCRdb's copy has only in-frame clones and leaves some out. This table holds roughly 260,000 clones, around 9.9% found once. This clone was detected only a few times. Its antigen is undetermined. This sequence joins TRBV6-5 and TRBJ1-3, with 7 nucleotides matching TRBD1. The TCR originated in a man between 25 and 39 years old with type 1 diabetes. The sequenced sample consisted of naive CD4+ T cells from blood. The CDR3 DNA follows: TGTGCCAGCAGTTACTCGACAGGGCTCTCTGGAAACACCATATATTTT. This translates into CASSYSTGLSGNTIYF.